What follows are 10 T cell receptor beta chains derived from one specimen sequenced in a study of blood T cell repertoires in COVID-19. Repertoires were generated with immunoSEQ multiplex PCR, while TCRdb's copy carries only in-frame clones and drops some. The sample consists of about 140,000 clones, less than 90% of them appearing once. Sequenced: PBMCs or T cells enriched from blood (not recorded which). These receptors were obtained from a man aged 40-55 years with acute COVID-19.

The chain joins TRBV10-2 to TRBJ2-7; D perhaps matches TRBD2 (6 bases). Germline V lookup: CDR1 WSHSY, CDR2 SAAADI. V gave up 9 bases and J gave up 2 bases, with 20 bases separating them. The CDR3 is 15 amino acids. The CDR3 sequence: CASGGSNLEAYEQYF. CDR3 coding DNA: TGCGCCAGTGGAGGGTCTAACCTCGAGGCCTACGAGCAGTACTTC.

CDR3 in amino acids: CASSPTGSTGELFF. Written as DNA, the CDR3 is TGTGCCAGCAGCCCCACAGGTTCCACCGGGGAGCTGTTTTTT. V is TRBV7-2 and J is TRBJ2-2; possible D gene TRBD1, 5 bases. V shed 5 bases and J shed 4 bases, with 11 bases lying between them. The CDR3 totals 14 residues. From germline, CDR1 is SGHTA and CDR2 FQGNSA.

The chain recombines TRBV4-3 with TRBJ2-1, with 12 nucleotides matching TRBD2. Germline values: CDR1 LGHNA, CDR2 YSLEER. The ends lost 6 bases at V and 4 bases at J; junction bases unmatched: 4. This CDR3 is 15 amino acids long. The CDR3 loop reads CASSQTSGSYNEQFF. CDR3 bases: TGCGCCAGCAGTCAGACTAGCGGGAGTTACAATGAGCAGTTCTTC.

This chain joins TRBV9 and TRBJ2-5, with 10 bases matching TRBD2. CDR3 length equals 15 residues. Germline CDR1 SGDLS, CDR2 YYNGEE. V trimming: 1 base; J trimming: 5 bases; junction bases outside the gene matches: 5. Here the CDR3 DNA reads TGTGCCAGCAGCGTAAATCCTAGCGGGAGCGAGACCCAGTACTTC. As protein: CASSVNPSGSETQYF.

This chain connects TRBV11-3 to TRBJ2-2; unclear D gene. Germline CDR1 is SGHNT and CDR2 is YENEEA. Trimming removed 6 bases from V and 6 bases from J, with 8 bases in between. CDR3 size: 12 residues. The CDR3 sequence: CASRLGAGELFF. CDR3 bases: TGTGCCAGCAGACTGGGCGCCGGGGAGCTGTTTTTT.

Here the CDR3 reads CASSFRRQGPRGGNSPLHF. CDR3 DNA sequence: TGTGCCAGCAGTTTTAGGAGACAGGGCCCCCGAGGAGGGAATTCACCCCTCCACTTT. The chain carries TRBV27 and TRBJ1-6; 7 bases are shared with TRBD1. The CDR3 is made up of 19 amino acids. From germline, CDR1 is MNHEY and CDR2 SMNVEV (reference sequence). With 3 bases clipped from V and 7 bases from J, the junction kept 18 bases outside the gene matches.

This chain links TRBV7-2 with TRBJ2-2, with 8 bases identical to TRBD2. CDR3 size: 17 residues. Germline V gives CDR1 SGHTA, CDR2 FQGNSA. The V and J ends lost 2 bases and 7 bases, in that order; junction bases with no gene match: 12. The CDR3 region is CASSLLAGPTANGELFF. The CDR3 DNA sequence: TGTGCCAGCAGCTTACTAGCGGGCCCGACAGCTAACGGGGAGCTGTTTTTT. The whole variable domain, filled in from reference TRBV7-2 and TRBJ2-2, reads GAGVSQSPSNKVTEKGKDVELRCDPISGHTALYWYRQSLGQGLEFLIYFQGNSAPDKSGLPSDRFSAERTGGSVSTLTIQRTQQEDSAVYLCASSLLAGPTANGELFFGEGSRLTVL.

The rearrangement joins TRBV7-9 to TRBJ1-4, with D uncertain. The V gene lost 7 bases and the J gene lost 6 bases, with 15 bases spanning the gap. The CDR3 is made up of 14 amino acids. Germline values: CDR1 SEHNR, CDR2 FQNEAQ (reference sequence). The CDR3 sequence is CASTIPPEDEKLFF. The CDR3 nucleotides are TGTGCCAGCACCATTCCACCAGAGGATGAAAAACTGTTTTTT. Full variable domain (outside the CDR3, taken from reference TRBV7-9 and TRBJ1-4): DTGVSQNPRHKITKRGQNVTFRCDPISEHNRLYWYRQTLGQGPEFLTYFQNEAQLEKSRLLSDRFSAERPKGSFSTLEIQRTEQGDSAMYLCASTIPPEDEKLFFGSGTQLSVL.

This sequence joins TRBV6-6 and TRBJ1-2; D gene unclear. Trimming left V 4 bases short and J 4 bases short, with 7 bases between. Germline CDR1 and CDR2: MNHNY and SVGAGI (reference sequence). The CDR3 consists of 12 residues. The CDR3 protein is CASSSPRYGYTF. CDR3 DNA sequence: TGTGCCAGCAGTTCCCCCCGCTATGGCTACACCTTC.

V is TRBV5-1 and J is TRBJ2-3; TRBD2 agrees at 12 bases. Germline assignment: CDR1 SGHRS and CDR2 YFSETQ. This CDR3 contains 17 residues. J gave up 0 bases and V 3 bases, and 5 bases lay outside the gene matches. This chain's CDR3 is CASSSRLAGASTDTQYF. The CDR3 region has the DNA TGCGCCAGCAGCTCGAGACTAGCGGGAGCGAGCACAGATACGCAGTATTTT.